This T cell receptor (beta chain) was recorded in a study of blood T cell repertoires in COVID-19. Study-wide background: PBMCs, B-cell-depleted T cells, or T cells were the source of the cDNA or gDNA that made up the material.

Authors' processing steps: Amplified reference gene primers provided the basis for estimating nucleated cell counts. Profiled with immunoSEQ multiplex PCR; TCRdb holds only in-frame clones, not every one. The V and J calls and clone size were taken over from that table, and D and trimming were inferred from the DNA. The data show some 200,000 clones, with around three quarters seen just once and approximately 7.2% held by the top ten. Trimming pared 0 bases from V and 2 bases from J, leaving 11 bases between. The CDR3 covers 15 residues. Germline CDR1 MNHNS, CDR2 SASEGT. The sample taken for sequencing was peripheral blood. V and J are TRBV6-1 and TRBJ2-7, with D possibly matching TRBD1 (5 bases). The clonotype comes from a woman in her seventies with acute or convalescent COVID-19. The DNA of the CDR3 is TGTGCCAGCAGTGAAGCGCTGACAGTTACCTACGAGCAGTACTTC. Protein product: CASSEALTVTYEQYF.